This T cell receptor (beta chain) is from a study of blood T cell repertoires in COVID-19. On the study more broadly: COVID-19 samples, acute and convalescent, were from the United States, Italy and Spain. PBMCs, B-cell-depleted T cells, or T cells were the source of the cDNA or gDNA that made up the material.

The CDR3 has 19 amino acids. V was clipped by 5 bases and J by 0 bases, with 20 bases between them. Germline lookup yields CDR1 SGHTA and CDR2 FQGNSA. TCRdb's table, derived via immunoSEQ multiplex PCR, lists solely in-frame clones and lacks some. The repertoire holds 90,000 to 150,000 clones, with roughly 80% as singletons. The material sequenced was peripheral blood. The sequence was obtained from a human donor in a cohort sampled during active COVID-19. The V call is TRBV7-2, the J call TRBJ2-6, with TRBD1 as a possible D gene (5 bases). CDR3 sequence: CASSPQGTVRISGANVLTF. The CDR3 DNA is TGTGCCAGCAGCCCCCAGGGTACGGTCCGTATCTCTGGGGCCAACGTCCTGACTTTC. The whole variable domain, filled in from reference TRBV7-2 and TRBJ2-6, reads GAGVSQSPSNKVTEKGKDVELRCDPISGHTALYWYRQSLGQGLEFLIYFQGNSAPDKSGLPSDRFSAERTGGSVSTLTIQRTQQEDSAVYLCASSPQGTVRISGANVLTFGAGSRLTVL.